The clone carrying this TCR beta chain was observed a few times. The antigen remains unidentified. Every sample yielded at least 6 million isolated PBMCs. CDR1 is SQVTM and CDR2 is ANQGSEA in the germline V gene. J was trimmed by 1 base and V by 3 bases; bases with no gene match: 8. The CDR3 consists of 15 residues. This sample is drawn from a study of blood T cells in healthy people across ages. Study-level points and caveats: Versus aged donors, long-lived donors had higher diversity and more naive CD4+ cells.

Using a J-beta primer mix together with a sample-barcoded 5' primer, a second PCR was run for roughly 6 to 11 cycles. Researchers report that each sample yielded at least 2.5 million CDR3-containing paired-end reads. TCRdb recomputed calls from the 5' RACE reads with MiXCR, one row per CDR3 protein. The sample yields about 1.8 million distinct CDR3 sequences, about 50% seen once. Material: blood. The V and J genes are TRBV29-1 and TRBJ1-2, with 7 nucleotides matching TRBD1. The receptor was isolated from a middle-aged woman in good health. CDR3 nucleotides: TGCAGCGTTGATAGCAGGACAGGACATAACTATGGCTACACCTTC. Protein product: CSVDSRTGHNYGYTF.